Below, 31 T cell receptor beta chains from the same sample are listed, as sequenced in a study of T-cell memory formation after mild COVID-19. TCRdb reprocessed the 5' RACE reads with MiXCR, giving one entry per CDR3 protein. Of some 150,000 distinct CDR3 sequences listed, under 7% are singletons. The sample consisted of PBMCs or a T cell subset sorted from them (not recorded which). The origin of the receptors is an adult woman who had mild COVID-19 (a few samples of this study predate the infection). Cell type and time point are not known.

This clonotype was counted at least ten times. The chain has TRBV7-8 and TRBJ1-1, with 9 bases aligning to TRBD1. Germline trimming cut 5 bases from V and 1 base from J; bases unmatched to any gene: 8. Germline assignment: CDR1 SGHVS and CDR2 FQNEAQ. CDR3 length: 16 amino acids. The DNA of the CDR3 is TGTGCCAGCAGCAAGGACAGGGGAGGTTCGAACACTGAAGCTTTCTTT. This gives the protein CASSKDRGGSNTEAFF.

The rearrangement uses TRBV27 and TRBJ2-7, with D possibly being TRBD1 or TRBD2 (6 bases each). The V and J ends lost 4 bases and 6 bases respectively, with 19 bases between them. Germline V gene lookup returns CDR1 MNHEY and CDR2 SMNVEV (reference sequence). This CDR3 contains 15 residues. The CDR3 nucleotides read TGTGCCAGCAGTTCCCCCCGTAGACCGGGGGCCGAGCAGTACTTC. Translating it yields CASSSPRRPGAEQYF.

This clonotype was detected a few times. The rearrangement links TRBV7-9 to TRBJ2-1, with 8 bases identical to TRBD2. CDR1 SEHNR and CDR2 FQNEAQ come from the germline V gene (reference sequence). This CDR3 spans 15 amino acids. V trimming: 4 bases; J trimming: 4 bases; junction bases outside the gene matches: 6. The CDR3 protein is CASSSNSGTYNEQFF. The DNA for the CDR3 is TGTGCCAGCAGCTCAAATAGCGGGACATACAATGAGCAGTTCTTC.

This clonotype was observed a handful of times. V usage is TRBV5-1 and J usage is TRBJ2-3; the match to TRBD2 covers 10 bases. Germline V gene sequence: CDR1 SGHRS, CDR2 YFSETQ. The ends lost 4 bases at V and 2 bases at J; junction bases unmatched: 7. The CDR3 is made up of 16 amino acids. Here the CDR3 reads CASSRQAGGPTDTQYF. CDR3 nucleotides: TGCGCCAGCAGCCGACAAGCGGGAGGGCCCACAGATACGCAGTATTTT. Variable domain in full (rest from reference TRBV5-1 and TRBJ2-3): KAGVTQTPRYLIKTRGQQVTLSCSPISGHRSVSWYQQTPGQGLQFLFEYFSETQRNKGNFPGRFSGRQFSNSRSEMNVSTLELGDSALYLCASSRQAGGPTDTQYFGPGTRLTVL.

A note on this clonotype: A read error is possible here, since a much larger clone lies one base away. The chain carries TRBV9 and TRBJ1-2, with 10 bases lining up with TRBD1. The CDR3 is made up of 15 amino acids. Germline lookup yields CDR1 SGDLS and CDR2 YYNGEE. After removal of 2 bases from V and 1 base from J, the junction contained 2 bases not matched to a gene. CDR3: CASSVGTGDNYGYTF. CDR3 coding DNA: TGTGCCAGCAGCGTCGGGACAGGGGATAACTATGGCTACACCTTC.

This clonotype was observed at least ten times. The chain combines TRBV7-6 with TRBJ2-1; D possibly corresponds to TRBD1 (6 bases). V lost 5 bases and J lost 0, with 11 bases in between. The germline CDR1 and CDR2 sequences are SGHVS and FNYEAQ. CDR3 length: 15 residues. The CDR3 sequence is CASSAGQSSYNEQFF. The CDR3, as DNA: TGTGCCAGCAGCGCCGGACAGAGCTCCTACAATGAGCAGTTCTTC. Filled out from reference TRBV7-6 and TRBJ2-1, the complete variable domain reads GAGVSQSPRYKVTKRGQDVALRCDPISGHVSLYWYRQALGQGPEFLTYFNYEAQQDKSGLPNDRFSAERPEGSISTLTIQRTEQRDSAMYRCASSAGQSSYNEQFFGPGTRLTVL.

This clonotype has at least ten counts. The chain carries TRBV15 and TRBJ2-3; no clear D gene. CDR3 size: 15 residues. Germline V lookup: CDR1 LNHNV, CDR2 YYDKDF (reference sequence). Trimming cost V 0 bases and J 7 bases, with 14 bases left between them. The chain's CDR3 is CATSRDRFSANTQYF. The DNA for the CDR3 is TGTGCCACCAGCAGAGATCGGTTTAGTGCCAATACGCAGTATTTT.

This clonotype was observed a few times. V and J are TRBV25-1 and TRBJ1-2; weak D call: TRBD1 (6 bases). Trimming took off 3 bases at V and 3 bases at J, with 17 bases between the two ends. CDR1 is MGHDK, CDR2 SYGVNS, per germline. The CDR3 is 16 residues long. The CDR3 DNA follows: TGTGCCAGCAGTGAGGCCAAGGGGGGGCGTCACTATGGCTACACCTTC. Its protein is CASSEAKGGRHYGYTF.

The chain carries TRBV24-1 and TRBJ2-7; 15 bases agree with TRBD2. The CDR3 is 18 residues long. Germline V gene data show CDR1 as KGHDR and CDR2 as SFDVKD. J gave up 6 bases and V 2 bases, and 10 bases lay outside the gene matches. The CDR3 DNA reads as TGTGCCACCAGTGATTCGGGACTAGCGGGAGGCCCGAGAGGCGAGCAGTACTTC. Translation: CATSDSGLAGGPRGEQYF.

The CDR3 reads CASSYSGGSVGTEAFF. DNA for the CDR3: TGTGCCAGCAGTTACTCCGGAGGATCGGTGGGAACTGAAGCTTTCTTT. The chain employs TRBV6-2 or TRBV6-3 and TRBJ1-1; D gene uncertain. The V gene's germline CDR1 is MNHEY and CDR2 SVGEGT. The CDR3 is made up of 16 amino acids. V dropped 0 bases and J dropped 5 bases, with 16 bases sitting between them.

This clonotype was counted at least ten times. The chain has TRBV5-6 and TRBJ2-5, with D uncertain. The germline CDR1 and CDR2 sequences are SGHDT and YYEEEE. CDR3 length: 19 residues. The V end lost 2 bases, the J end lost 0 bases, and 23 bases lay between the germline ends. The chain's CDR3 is CASSLFSKHLTPNQETQYF. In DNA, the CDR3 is TGTGCCAGCAGCTTATTCAGTAAGCACCTCACCCCAAACCAAGAGACCCAGTACTTC.

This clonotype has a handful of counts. CDR3 amino acids: CASSLTESNTEAFF. The CDR3 region has the DNA TGTGCCAGCAGCTTAACGGAGTCGAACACTGAAGCTTTCTTT. This chain uses TRBV11-2 with TRBJ1-1; D gene ambiguous. Per the germline V gene, CDR1 is SGHAT and CDR2 is FQNNGV. Trimming pared 2 bases from V and 1 base from J, leaving 8 bases between. This CDR3 region has 14 residues.

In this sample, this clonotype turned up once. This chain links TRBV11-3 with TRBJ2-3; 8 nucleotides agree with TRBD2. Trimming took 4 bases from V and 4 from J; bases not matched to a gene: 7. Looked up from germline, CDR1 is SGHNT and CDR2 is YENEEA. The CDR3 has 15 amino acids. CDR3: CASSSTGGPSDTQYF. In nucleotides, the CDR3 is TGTGCCAGCAGCTCTACGGGGGGGCCGTCAGATACGCAGTATTTT.

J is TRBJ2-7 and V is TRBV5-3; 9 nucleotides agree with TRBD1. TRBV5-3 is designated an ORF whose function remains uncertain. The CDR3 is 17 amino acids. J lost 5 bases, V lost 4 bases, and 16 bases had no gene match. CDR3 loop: CARSQGVHGTGSNEQYF. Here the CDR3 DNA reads TGTGCCAGAAGCCAGGGGGTCCACGGGACAGGGTCGAACGAGCAGTACTTC.

The CDR3 is CASSMDRVNTEAFF. Written as DNA, the CDR3 is TGTGCCAGCAGTATGGACAGGGTGAACACTGAAGCTTTCTTT. The chain uses TRBV12-3 or TRBV12-4 and TRBJ1-1; the match to TRBD1 covers 8 bases. This CDR3 is built from 14 residues. The ends lost 5 bases at V and 0 bases at J; junction bases unmatched: 2.

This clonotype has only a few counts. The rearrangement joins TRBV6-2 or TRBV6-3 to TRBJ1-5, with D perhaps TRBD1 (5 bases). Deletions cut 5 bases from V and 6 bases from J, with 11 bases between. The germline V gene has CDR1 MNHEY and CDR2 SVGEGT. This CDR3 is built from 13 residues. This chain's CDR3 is CASSMGESQPQHF. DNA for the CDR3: TGTGCCAGCAGTATGGGGGAGAGTCAGCCCCAGCATTTT.

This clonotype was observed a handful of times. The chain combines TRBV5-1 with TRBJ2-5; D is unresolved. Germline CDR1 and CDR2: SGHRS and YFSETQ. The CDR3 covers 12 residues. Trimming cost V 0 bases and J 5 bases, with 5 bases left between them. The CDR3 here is CASSLDHETQYF. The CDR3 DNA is TGCGCCAGCAGCTTGGATCATGAGACCCAGTACTTC.

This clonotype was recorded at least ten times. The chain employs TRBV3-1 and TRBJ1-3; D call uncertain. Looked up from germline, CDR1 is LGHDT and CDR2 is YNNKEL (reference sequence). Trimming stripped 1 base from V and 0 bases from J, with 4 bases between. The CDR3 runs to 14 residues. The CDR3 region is CASSQVLSGNTIYF. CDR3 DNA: TGTGCCAGCAGCCAAGTTCTCTCTGGAAACACCATATATTTT.

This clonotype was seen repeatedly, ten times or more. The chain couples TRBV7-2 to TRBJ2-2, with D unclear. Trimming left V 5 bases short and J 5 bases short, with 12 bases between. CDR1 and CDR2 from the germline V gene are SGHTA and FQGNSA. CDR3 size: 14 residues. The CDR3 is CASSQRSVTGELFF. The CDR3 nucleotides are TGTGCCAGCAGCCAGCGCTCGGTTACCGGGGAGCTGTTTTTT.

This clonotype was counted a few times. Written as DNA, the CDR3 is TGTGCCAGCACCGCCGTCCCGGGGCGATCCTCAACTGAAGCTTTCTTT. This translates into CASTAVPGRSSTEAFF. The chain is built from TRBV5-6 and TRBJ1-1, with a tentative D call TRBD1 (5 bases). V lost 6 bases to trimming and J lost 5 bases, with 23 bases between them. CDR1 is SGHDT, CDR2 YYEEEE, per germline. The length of the CDR3 is 16 residues.

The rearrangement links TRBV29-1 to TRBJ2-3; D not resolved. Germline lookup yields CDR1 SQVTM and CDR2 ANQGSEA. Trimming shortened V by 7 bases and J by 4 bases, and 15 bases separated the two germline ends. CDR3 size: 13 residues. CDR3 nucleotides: TGCAGCGCGAAACCGGTAGGCCCAGATACGCAGTATTTT. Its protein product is CSAKPVGPDTQYF.

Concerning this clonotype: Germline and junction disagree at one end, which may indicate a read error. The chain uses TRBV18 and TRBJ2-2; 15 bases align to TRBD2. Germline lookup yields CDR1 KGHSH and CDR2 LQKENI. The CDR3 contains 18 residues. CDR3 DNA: TGTGCCAGCTCACCACCGGGACTAGCGGGAGGAACCACCGGGGGGCTGTTTTTT. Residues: CASSPPGLAGGTTGGLFF. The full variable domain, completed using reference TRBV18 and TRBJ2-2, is NAGVMQNPRHLVRRRGQEARLRCSPMKGHSHVYWYRQLPEEGLKFMVYLQKENIIDESGMPKERFSAEFPKEGPSILRIQQVVRGDSAAYFCASSPPGLAGGTTGGLFFGEGSRLTVL.

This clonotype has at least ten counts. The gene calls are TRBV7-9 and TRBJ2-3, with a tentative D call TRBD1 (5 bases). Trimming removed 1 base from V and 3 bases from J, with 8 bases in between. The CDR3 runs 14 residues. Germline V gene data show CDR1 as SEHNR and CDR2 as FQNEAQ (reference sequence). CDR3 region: CASSLVQGTDTQYF. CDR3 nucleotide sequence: TGTGCCAGCAGCTTAGTCCAGGGAACAGATACGCAGTATTTT.

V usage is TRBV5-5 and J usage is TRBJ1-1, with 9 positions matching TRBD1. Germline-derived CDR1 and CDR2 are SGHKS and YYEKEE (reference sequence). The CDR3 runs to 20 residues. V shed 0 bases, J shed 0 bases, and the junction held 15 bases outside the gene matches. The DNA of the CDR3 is TGTGCCAGCAGCTTGGGAGGGACAGGGCCCTTGGCGCGGATGAACACTGAAGCTTTCTTT. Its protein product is CASSLGGTGPLARMNTEAFF.

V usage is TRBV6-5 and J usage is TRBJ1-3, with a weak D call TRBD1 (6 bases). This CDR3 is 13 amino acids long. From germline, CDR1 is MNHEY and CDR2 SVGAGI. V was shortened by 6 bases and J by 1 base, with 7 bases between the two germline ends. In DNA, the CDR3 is TGTGCCAGCAGGGACAGATCTGGAAACACCATATATTTT. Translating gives CASRDRSGNTIYF.

CDR3 nucleotides: TGTGCCAGCAGCCGAGTGACTAGCGGGAGAGGAGAGACCCAGTACTTC. Its protein product is CASSRVTSGRGETQYF. V usage is TRBV3-1 and J usage is TRBJ2-5; TRBD2 matches 12 bases. Germline V gene lookup returns CDR1 LGHDT and CDR2 YNNKEL (reference sequence). Trimming at V came to 4 bases and at J to 4 bases, leaving 7 bases not matched to a gene. This CDR3 comprises 16 residues.

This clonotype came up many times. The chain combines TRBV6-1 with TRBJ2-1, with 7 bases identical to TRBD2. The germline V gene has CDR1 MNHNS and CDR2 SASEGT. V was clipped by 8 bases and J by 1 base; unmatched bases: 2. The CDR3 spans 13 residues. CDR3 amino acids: CASQRGSYNEQFF. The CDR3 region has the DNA TGTGCCAGCCAGCGGGGATCCTACAATGAGCAGTTCTTC.

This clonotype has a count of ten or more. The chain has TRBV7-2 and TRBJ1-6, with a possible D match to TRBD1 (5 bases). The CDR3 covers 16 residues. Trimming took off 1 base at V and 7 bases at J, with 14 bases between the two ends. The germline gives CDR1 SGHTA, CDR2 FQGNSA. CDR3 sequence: CASSLVPGRANSPLHF. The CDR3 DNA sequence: TGTGCCAGCAGCTTAGTTCCAGGGCGGGCAAATTCACCCCTCCACTTT. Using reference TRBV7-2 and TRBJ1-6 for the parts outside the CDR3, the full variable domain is GAGVSQSPSNKVTEKGKDVELRCDPISGHTALYWYRQSLGQGLEFLIYFQGNSAPDKSGLPSDRFSAERTGGSVSTLTIQRTQQEDSAVYLCASSLVPGRANSPLHFGNGTRLTVT.

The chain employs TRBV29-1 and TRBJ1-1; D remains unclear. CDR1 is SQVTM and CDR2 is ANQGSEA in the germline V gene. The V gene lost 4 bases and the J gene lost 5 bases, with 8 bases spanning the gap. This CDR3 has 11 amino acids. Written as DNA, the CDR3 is TGCAGCGTTGGAGTGGTGACTGAAGCTTTCTTT. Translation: CSVGVVTEAFF.

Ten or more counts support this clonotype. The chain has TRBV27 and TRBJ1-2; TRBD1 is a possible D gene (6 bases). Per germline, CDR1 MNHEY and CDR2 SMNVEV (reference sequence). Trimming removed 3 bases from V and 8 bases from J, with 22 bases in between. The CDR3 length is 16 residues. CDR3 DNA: TGTGCCAGCAGTTTGGATGCTACAGGGAGTCGGACGGGCTACACCTTC. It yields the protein CASSLDATGSRTGYTF.

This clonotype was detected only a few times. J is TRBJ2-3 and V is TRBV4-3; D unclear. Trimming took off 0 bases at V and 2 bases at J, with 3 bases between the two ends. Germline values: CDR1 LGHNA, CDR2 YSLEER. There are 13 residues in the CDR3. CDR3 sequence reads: CASSQDFTDTQYF. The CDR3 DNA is TGCGCCAGCAGCCAAGACTTCACAGATACGCAGTATTTT.